This T cell receptor beta chain was profiled in a study of blood T cell repertoires in COVID-19. V was shortened by 0 bases and J by 2 bases, with 9 bases between the two germline ends. There are 15 residues in the CDR3. The germline V gene encodes CDR1 SGDLS and CDR2 YYNGEE. The method was immunoSEQ multiplex PCR; TCRdb's version includes in-frame clones alone and lacks a portion of them. The table has some 160,000 clones, almost 80% seen once. V and J are TRBV9 and TRBJ2-1; maybe TRBD1 (6 bases). Input material: peripheral blood. The receptor was derived from a man aged 50 or older with active or convalescent COVID-19. The CDR3 DNA reads as TGTGCCAGCAGCGTAGGGGCAGGGGCCTACAATGAGCAGTTCTTC. Protein sequence: CASSVGAGAYNEQFF. Based on the CDR3 plus reference TRBV9 and TRBJ2-1, the full variable domain is DSGVTQTPKHLITATGQRVTLRCSPRSGDLSVYWYQQSLDQGLQFLIQYYNGEERAKGNILERFSAQQFPDLHSELNLSSLELGDSALYFCASSVGAGAYNEQFFGPGTRLTVL.